This T cell receptor (beta chain) was retrieved from a study of cytomegalovirus exposure and HLA in healthy donors (dated by TCRdb to 2016 to 2017). For the wider study: In an earlier analysis of several hundred of the donors, around 290 Gb of sequence data and 117 million unique TCR beta sequences from about 179 million T cells were reported. Around 320 gigabases of sequencing data and 70 million to 100 million unique TCR sequences were included in an early release covering roughly 600 HLA-typed donors. Among the roughly 410 genotyped donors, more than 70% belonged to the genetic ancestry cluster associated with self-reported Caucasian donors. The study aimed to test whether cataloging public T cell receptors could reveal signatures of past pathogen exposure. The study used immunosequencing to profile the T cell repertoires of several hundred subjects and linked those repertoires to cytomegalovirus serostatus. In addition to the first cohort of roughly 700 subjects, a separate validation cohort of 130 or so different subjects was used. The study combined high-throughput TCR immunosequencing, statistical association of individual TCRs with disease status, and machine learning to predict cytomegalovirus infection status. A later analysis re-analyzed previously published TCR beta repertoires from 600 to 850 donors and added high-resolution HLA genotyping to study TCR occurrence patterns. Rather than using new phenotypic data, the later analysis identified candidate immune exposures from TCR beta sequences and from how often those sequences occurred across donors. In an earlier analysis of over 550 of the donors, high-throughput TCR beta sequencing was used to judge whether each TCR beta V gene segment behaved as functional or pseudogenic. Alongside the repertoire data, information on donor age, sex, ethnicity and CMV serostatus was compiled. A later genetic analysis took genome-wide SNP genotypes for about three fifths of the 666 donors and used that subset as a discovery cohort. All discovery cohort repertoires had been generated on a single sequencing platform. HLA typing covered class I and class II loci at four-digit resolution. Typing coverage varied by locus: roughly 620-640 donors for A, B, C, DRB1 and DQB1; roughly 520 for DQA1; 606 for DPA1; more than 450 for DPB1. Five DR-DQ haplotypes were handled as single units for association and clustering, since linkage in the cohort was strong. On average, around 240,000 unique TCR beta nucleotide sequences were sequenced per donor among 300 to 500 genotyped donors of the cohort, with about 17% of those sequences being non-productive. General findings and caveats noted by the study authors: A later analysis found that HLA-associated TCR beta chains were more clonally expanded and had lower generation probabilities than equally common non-associated chains. A later analysis reported that several top co-occurrence clusters appeared linked to parvovirus B19, influenza, CMV and Epstein-Barr virus. In vitro tests confirmed that a few of the cytomegalovirus-associated TCR beta chains recognize cytomegalovirus antigens. Specific HLA alleles were associated with roughly 16,000 TCR beta sequences at a false discovery rate of 0.05 in a later analysis. Strong co-occurrence of HLA alleles, especially DR and DQ, made assigning TCR associations to individual alleles difficult. Over 15 rarely observed V segments, including chromosome 9 orphons, were excluded from the earlier analysis of almost 600 of the donors because counts were too low. According to the authors, the approach could potentially be generalized to other disease states and immunological phenotypes. Cytomegalovirus status was reported to be diagnosed by the classifier with high specificity and sensitivity in both the original and validation cohorts. A further reported finding was that TCR beta sequences accurately predicted the HLA-A and HLA-B alleles for most subjects in the first cohort. The study listed 164 TCR beta chains as associated with cytomegalovirus. The presence/absence analyses assumed that sequencing depth was roughly uniform across donors, and that assumption may not be true. A later genetic analysis reported fewer N-insertions in productive TCRs among donors in an Asian-associated ancestry cluster than the approximately 670-donor mean. CMV serostatus was the only immune exposure information available for the cohort. Linkage disequilibrium might explain the correlated functional status among segregating V segments, but an unknown experimental factor could not be ruled out. A cluster of highly shared sequence variants was judged likely to represent a technical artifact of the sequencing pipeline. A later genetic analysis associated a missense DCLRE1C variant with V-gene and J-gene trimming of TCR beta chains, and an independent cohort replicated the association. Some IMGT-functional V segments, including TRBV6-2 and TRBV6-3, could not be told apart with the 87-base-pair reads, so those segments were excluded. This cohort had only TCR beta chains sequenced, and the lack of alpha or paired-chain data limited which features could be detected. Across donors, most TCR sequences were observed very rarely, whereas some public TCRs were present in many individuals. In an earlier analysis of about 600 of the donors, most TCR beta V segments appeared in productive rearrangements about 87% or about 30% of the time, broadly matching IMGT annotations. Because HLA typing was missing for some donors at each locus, association tests included only the typed subset. According to a later analysis, TCR association rates differed among HLA loci, with DRB1 alleles showing the most associated TCRs and HLA-C alleles showing the fewest. A later analysis found that most CMV-associated TCR beta chains appeared HLA-restricted, with HLA associations seemingly driven largely by CMV exposure.

Libraries came from the immunoSEQ multiplex PCR assay. For the multiplex PCR, a mixture combining 60 forward primers for TCR Vbeta segments and 13 reverse primers for TCR Jbeta segments was used. The CDR3 region of rearranged TCR beta genes was amplified from genomic DNA with a multiplex PCR assay. The Illumina HiSeq System was used to sequence the amplified TCR beta libraries as 87-base-pair reads. In the authors' own workflow: A later analysis tallied roughly 78 million unique TCR beta chains across the 666 repertoires, and approximately 12 million of those chains were shared by two or more donors. Raw reads were error-corrected and collapsed into unique sequences by a nearest-neighbor algorithm in which closely related sequences were merged to remove PCR and sequencing errors. CDR3 sequences were aligned to IMGT reference sequences to assign V, D and J gene segments. For a sequence to be retained, a match of at least six nucleotides was required to both a V gene segment and a J gene segment. A rearrangement was called productive if the CDR3 had no stop codons and remained in frame with V and J, and every other rearrangement was called non-productive. Following IMGT convention, CDR3 was defined as the stretch from the second conserved V-encoded cysteine up to the conserved J-encoded phenylalanine. The earlier analysis of fewer than 750 of the donors excluded sequences that lacked an unambiguous match to a single V gene segment. In an earlier analysis of 450 to 700 of the donors, V segments were called functional above 56.7% productive rearrangements and were called segregating when the between-donor standard deviation exceeded 5%. A statistical classification framework was built to diagnose cytomegalovirus status from the catalog of TCR beta chain sequences. V and J gene assignment, in a later analysis, came from comparing TCR nucleotide sequences with IMGT/GENE-DB human TR gene sequences. The TCRdist pipeline was used in a later analysis to assign CDR3 sequences and most-parsimonious VDJ recombination scenarios. In a later analysis, each TCR beta chain was defined by its CDR3 amino acid sequence together with its V-gene family, and reads without a unique V-gene family were excluded. In a later analysis, 500 to 700 highly shared, low-generation-probability nucleotide sequences were removed to address suspected cross-contamination and a sequencing artifact. In a later analysis, a clonal expansion index for each public chain was calculated from normalized within-repertoire ranks of inferred template counts. In a later analysis, generation probabilities were computed using a VDJ recombination model fitted to out-of-frame rearrangements, and the results were checked against IGoR. Hypergeometric tests were used in a later analysis to score TCR-TCR, TCR-HLA and TCR-CMV co-occurrence, with a repertoire-size bias correction applied to the TCR pairs. In a later analysis, false discovery rates were estimated by permuting HLA or CMV assignments 20 times. In a later analysis, co-occurring TCRs were grouped with DBSCAN, and TCRdist sequence similarity was added when clustering was performed within HLA-allele-positive subsets. Repertoires with fewer than 30,000 or more than 120,000 public chains were left out of co-occurrence clustering, as were about 5 repertoires with anomalous nucleotide sharing. TCRdb mirrors the immuneACCESS table, restricted to in-frame sequences. Some clones are absent from its copies; in checked studies, under half trace to an unresolved V gene, and the reason for the others is unknown. The V and J calls and clone size come from that table; D and trimming were worked out from the DNA. This sample gives 120,000 or so clones in total; more than 80% of them show up just once. The top ten constitute less than 3% of the sample.

The cohort comprised 710 or so healthy bone marrow donors. Cohort members were all nominally healthy when sampled, although unrecorded immune exposures were likely present. The donor tested CMV seronegative and was one of the 352 seronegative cohort members. A peripheral blood sample was collected from each donor, and TCR beta sequencing was performed on peripheral blood mononuclear cells. The Qiagen DNeasy Blood Extraction Kit was used to extract genomic DNA from the blood cell samples. Including cysteine and phenylalanine, the CDR3 has 17 amino acids. Only CDR3 DNA is held: 51 bases, read in frame from base 1. V has 4 bases trimmed and J has 4 bases trimmed; junction bases matching no gene number 9. In the germline V gene (reference sequence), CDR1 corresponds to SEHNR and CDR2 to FQNEAQ. With regard to this clone: The antigen it binds to is not known. No much larger clone is present one base from it, and per-base qualities are unavailable.

This sequence was found in a man younger than 45 in good health and CMV-seronegative. Input material: PBMCs. This chain joins TRBV7-9 to TRBJ2-7, and 14 junction bases match TRBD2. The CDR3 protein sequence reads: CASSSAGTSGSLYEQYF. The bases read TGTGCCAGCAGCTCAGCCGGGACTAGCGGGAGTTTGTACGAGCAGTACTTC. With all but the CDR3 taken from the reference TRBV7-9 and TRBJ2-7 genes, the full variable domain is: DTGVSQNPRHKITKRGQNVTFRCDPISEHNRLYWYRQTLGQGPEFLTYFQNEAQLEKSRLLSDRFSAERPKGSFSTLEIQRTEQGDSAMYLCASSSAGTSGSLYEQYFGPGTRLTVT.